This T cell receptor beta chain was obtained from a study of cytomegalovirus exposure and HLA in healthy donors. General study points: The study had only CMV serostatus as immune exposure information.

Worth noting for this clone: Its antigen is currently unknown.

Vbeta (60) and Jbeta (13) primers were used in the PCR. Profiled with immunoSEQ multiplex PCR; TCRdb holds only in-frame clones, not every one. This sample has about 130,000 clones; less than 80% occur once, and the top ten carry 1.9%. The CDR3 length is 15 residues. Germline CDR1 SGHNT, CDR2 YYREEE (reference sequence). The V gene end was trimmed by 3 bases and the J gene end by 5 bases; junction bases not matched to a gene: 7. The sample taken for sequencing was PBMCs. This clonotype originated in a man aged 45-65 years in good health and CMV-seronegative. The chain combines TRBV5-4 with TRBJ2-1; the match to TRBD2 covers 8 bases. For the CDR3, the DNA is TGTGCCAGCAGCTCCCCGGGACTAGGGAACAATGAGCAGTTCTTC. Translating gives CASSSPGLGNNEQFF.